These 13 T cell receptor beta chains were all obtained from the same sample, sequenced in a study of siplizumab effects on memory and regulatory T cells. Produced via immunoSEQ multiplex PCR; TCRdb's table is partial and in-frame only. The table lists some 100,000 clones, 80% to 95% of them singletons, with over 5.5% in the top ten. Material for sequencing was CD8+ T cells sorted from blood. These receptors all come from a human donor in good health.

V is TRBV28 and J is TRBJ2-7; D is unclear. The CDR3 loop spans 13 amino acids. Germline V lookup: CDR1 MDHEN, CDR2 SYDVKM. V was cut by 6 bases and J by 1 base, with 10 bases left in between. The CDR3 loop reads CASSGLESYEQYF. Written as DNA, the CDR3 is TGTGCCAGCAGCGGGCTGGAATCCTACGAGCAGTACTTC.

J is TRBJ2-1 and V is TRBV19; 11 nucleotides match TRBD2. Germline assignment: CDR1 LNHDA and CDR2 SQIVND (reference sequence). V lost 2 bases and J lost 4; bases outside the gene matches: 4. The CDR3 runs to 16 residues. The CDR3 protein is CASSIYSGGVYNEQFF. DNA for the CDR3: TGTGCCAGTAGTATATATAGCGGGGGGGTGTACAATGAGCAGTTCTTC.

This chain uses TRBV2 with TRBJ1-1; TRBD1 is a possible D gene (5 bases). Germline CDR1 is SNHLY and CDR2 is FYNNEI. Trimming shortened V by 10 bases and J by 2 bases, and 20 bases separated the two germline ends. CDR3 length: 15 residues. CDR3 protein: CATERGRGRNTEAFF. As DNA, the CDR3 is TGTGCCACCGAAAGGGGCCGAGGGCGAAACACTGAAGCTTTCTTT.

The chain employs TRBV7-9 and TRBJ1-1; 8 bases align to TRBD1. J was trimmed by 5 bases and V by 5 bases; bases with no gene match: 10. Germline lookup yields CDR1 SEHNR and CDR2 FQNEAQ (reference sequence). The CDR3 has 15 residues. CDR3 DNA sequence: TGTGCCAGCAGCGGTACCGGACAGGGAGGGACTGAAGCTTTCTTT. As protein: CASSGTGQGGTEAFF.

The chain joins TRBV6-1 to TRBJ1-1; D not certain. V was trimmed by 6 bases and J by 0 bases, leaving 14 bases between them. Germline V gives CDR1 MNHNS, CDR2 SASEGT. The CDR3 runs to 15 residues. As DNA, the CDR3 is TGTGCCAGCAGCGTCGACCGAGATCTGAACACTGAAGCTTTCTTT. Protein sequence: CASSVDRDLNTEAFF.

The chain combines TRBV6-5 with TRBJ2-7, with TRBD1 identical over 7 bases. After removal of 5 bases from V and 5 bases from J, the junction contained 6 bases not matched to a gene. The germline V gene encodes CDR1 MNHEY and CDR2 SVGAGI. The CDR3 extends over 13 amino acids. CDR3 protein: CASSSTGTDEQYF. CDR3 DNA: TGTGCCAGCAGTAGTACCGGGACAGACGAGCAGTACTTC.

CDR3 coding DNA: TGTGCCAGCAGGGGCCCCTACGAGCAGTACTTC. This encodes CASRGPYEQYF. The chain recombines TRBV2 with TRBJ2-7; D is unclear. Germline V CDR1 and CDR2: SNHLY, FYNNEI. V was pared by 6 bases and J by 2 bases, with 5 bases between. The CDR3 contains 11 residues.

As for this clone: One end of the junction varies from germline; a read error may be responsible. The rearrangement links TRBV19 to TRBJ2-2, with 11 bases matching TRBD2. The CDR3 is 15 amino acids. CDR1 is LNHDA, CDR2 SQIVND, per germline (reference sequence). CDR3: CASSASGGNPGELFF. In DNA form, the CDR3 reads TGTGCCAGTAGTGCTAGCGGGGGGAACCCCGGGGAGCTGTTTTTT.

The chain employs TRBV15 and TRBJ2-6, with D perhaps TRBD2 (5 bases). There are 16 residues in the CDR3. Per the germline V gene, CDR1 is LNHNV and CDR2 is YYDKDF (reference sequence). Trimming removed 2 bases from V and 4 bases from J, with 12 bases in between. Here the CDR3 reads CATSRTSGSGANVLTF. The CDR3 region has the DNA TGTGCCACCAGCAGAACGTCGGGATCGGGGGCCAACGTCCTGACTTTC.

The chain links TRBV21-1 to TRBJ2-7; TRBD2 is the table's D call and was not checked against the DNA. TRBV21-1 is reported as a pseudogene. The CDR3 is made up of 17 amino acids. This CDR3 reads CASSKHDFGGRLSEQYF. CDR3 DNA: TGTGCCAGCAGCAAACATGATTTCGGGGGGAGGCTCTCCGAGCAGTACTTC.

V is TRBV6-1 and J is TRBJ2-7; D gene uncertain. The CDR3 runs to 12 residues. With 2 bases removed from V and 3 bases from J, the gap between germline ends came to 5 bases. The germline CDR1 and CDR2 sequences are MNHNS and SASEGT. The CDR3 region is CASSELSYEQYF. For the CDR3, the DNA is TGTGCCAGCAGTGAACTCAGCTACGAGCAGTACTTC.

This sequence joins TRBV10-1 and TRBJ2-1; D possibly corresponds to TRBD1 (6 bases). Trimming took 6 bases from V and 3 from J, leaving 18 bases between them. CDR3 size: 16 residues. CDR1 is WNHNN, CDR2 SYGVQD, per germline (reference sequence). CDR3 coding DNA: TGCGCCAGCAGGGACTCAGGGGAACTGGGCTACAATGAGCAGTTCTTC. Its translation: CASRDSGELGYNEQFF.

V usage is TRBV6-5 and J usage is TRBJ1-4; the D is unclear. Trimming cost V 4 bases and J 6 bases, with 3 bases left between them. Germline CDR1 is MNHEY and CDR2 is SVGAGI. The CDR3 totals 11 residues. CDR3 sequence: CASSFDEKLFF. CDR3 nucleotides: TGTGCCAGCAGTTTCGATGAAAAACTGTTTTTT.